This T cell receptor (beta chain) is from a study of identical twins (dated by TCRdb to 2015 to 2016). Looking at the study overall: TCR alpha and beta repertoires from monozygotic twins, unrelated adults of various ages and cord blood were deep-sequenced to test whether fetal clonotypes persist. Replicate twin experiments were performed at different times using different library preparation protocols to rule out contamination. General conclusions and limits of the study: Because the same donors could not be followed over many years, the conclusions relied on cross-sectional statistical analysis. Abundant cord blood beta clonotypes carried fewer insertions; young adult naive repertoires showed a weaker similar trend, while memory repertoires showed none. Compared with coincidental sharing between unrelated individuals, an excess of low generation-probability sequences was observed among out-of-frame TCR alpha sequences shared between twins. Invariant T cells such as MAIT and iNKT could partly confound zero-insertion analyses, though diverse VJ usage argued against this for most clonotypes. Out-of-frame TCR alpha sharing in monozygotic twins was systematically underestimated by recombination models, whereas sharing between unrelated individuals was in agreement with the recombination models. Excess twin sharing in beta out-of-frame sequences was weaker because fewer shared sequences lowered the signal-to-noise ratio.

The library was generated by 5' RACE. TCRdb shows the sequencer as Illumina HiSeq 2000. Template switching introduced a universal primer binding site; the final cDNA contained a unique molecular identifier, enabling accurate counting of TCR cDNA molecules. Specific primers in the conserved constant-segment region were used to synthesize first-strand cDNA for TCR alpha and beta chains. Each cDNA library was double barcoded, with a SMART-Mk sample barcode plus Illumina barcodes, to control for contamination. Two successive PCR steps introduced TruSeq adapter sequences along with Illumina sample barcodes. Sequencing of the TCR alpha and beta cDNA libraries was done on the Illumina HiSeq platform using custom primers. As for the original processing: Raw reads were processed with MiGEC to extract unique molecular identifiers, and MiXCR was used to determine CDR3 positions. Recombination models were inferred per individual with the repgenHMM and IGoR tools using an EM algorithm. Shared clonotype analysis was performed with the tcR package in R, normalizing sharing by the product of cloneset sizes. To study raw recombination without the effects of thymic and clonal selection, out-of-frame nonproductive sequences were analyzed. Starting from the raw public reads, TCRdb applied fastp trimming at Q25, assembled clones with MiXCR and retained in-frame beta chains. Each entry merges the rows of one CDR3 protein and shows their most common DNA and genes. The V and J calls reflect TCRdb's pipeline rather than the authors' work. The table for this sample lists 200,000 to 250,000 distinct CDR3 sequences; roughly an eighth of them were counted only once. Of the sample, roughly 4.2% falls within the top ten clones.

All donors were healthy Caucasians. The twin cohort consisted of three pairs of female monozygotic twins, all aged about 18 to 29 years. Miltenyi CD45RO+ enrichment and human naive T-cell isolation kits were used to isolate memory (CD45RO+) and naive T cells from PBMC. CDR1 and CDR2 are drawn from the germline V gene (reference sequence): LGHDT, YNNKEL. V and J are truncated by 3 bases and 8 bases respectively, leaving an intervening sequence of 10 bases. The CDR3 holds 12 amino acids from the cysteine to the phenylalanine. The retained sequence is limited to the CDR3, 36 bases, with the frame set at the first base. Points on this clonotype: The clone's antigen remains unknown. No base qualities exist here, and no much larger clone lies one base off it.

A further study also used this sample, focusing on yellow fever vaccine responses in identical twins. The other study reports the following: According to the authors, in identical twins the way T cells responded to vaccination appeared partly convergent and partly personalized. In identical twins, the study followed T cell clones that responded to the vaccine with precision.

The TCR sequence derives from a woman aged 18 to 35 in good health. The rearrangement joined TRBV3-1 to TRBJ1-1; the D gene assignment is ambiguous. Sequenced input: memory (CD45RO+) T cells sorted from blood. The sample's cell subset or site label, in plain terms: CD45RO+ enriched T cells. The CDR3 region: CASSHGPGEAFF. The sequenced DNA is TGTGCCAGCAGCCATGGGCCGGGGGAAGCTTTCTTT. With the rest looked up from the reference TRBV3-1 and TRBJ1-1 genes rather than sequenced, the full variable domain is DTAVSQTPKYLVTQMGNDKSIKCEQNLGHDTMYWYKQDSKKFLKIMFSYNNKELIINETVPNRFSPKSPDKAHLNLHINSLELGDSAVYFCASSHGPGEAFFGQGTRLTVV.